The sequence of this T cell receptor (beta chain) was determined in a study of blood T cell repertoires in COVID-19. Per germline, CDR1 KGHSH and CDR2 LQKENI. The length of the CDR3 is 15 residues. The ends were cut back, 2 bases at V and 6 bases at J, with 11 bases in the middle. Generated by immunoSEQ multiplex PCR, the TCRdb table keeps only in-frame clones and is missing some. Among some 89,000 clones, approximately 90% were seen once, and the ten largest hold about 1.7%. This clone was seen once. The chain combines TRBV18 with TRBJ1-6; perhaps TRBD1 as D (5 bases). Sequenced input: peripheral blood. This receptor was obtained from a man aged 60 to 75 with acute or convalescent COVID-19. For the CDR3, the DNA is TGTGCCAGCTCACCAGGAATCGGGGGTAATTCACCCCTCCACTTT. Translation gives CASSPGIGGNSPLHF. The full variable domain, in which reference TRBV18 and TRBJ1-6 provide the parts outside the CDR3, is NAGVMQNPRHLVRRRGQEARLRCSPMKGHSHVYWYRQLPEEGLKFMVYLQKENIIDESGMPKERFSAEFPKEGPSILRIQQVVRGDSAAYFCASSPGIGGNSPLHFGNGTRLTVT.